The 8 T cell receptor beta chains listed next were all sequenced from one sample in a study of a mutant IDH1 vaccine in newly diagnosed glioma. Time point meaning: week 35, safety follow-up. Each vaccine dose was 300 ug of mutant IDH1 20-mer peptide, with topical imiquimod. These receptors' antigens are unknown. The method was immunoSEQ multiplex PCR; TCRdb's version includes in-frame clones alone and lacks a portion of them. The data show around 52,000 clones, 75% to 85% seen once. Here the sequenced sample was PBMCs, taken from a glioma patient whose treatment included an IDH1 peptide vaccine. The source is a man aged 35 to 55 with glioma.

This clone is classed as medium-sized. The rearrangement joins TRBV6-5 to TRBJ1-1; D unresolved. Deletions cut 8 bases from V and 2 bases from J, with 15 bases between. The germline V gene has CDR1 MNHEY and CDR2 SVGAGI. CDR3 length: 14 residues. This CDR3 reads CASRPAGINTEAFF. The CDR3 region has the DNA TGTGCCAGCCGGCCGGCCGGGATAAACACTGAAGCTTTCTTT.

This chain joins TRBV6-5 and TRBJ1-2; tentative D call: TRBD1 (6 bases). The germline gives CDR1 MNHEY, CDR2 SVGAGI. V lost 4 bases, J lost 8 bases, and 17 bases lay in between. This CDR3 contains 14 residues. Here the CDR3 DNA reads TGTGCCAGCAGTTTCCAGGAGGGGGTGGAGGGCTACACCTTC. It specifies CASSFQEGVEGYTF.

The chain uses TRBV12-5 and TRBJ1-1; 8 bases line up with TRBD1. Germline lookup yields CDR1 LGHNT and CDR2 FRNRAP. The CDR3 has 15 residues. Trimming at V came to 5 bases and at J to 7 bases, leaving 12 bases not matched to a gene. Written as DNA, the CDR3 is TGTGCTAGTGGTACCGGACAGGGTCAGATGGATGAAGCTTTCTTT. Translation: CASGTGQGQMDEAFF. Filled out from reference TRBV12-5 and TRBJ1-1, the complete variable domain reads DARVTQTPRHKVTEMGQEVTMRCQPILGHNTVFWYRQTMMQGLELLAYFRNRAPLDDSGMPKDRFSAEMPDATLATLKIQPSEPRDSAVYFCASGTGQGQMDEAFFGQGTRLTVV.

This chain connects TRBV4-1 to TRBJ2-1; 8 bases line up with TRBD2. CDR1 and CDR2 (germline): MGHRA, YSYEKL. CDR3 length: 16 residues. Unmatched junction bases numbered 10, after V lost 2 bases and J lost 7 bases. The CDR3 nucleotides read TGCGCCAGCAGCCAAACAGAGACTAGCGCCCGTAATGAGCAGTTCTTC. Translated: CASSQTETSARNEQFF.

The chain is built from TRBV11-3 and TRBJ2-2, with 9 bases matching TRBD2. CDR1 is SGHNT, CDR2 YENEEA, per germline. V was pared by 2 bases and J by 7 bases, with 17 bases of the junction left unmatched. CDR3 length: 19 amino acids. The CDR3 DNA follows: TGTGCCAGCAGCTTAACTAAATGGGACTCTAGCGGGACCTACGGGGAGCTGTTTTTT. Its protein product is CASSLTKWDSSGTYGELFF.

The rearrangement links TRBV5-1 to TRBJ2-5; 8 bases are shared with TRBD2. Germline V gives CDR1 SGHRS, CDR2 YFSETQ. The CDR3 has 16 residues. J lost 0 bases, V lost 2 bases, and 6 bases had no gene match. The CDR3 loop is CASSFISGGYQETQYF. The CDR3, as DNA: TGCGCCAGCAGCTTTATAAGCGGGGGCTACCAAGAGACCCAGTACTTC.

In nucleotides, the CDR3 is TGTGCCAGCAGCCCCGGGTTGCAGGTCAGGTGGTATGGCTACACCTTC. Residues: CASSPGLQVRWYGYTF. The chain couples TRBV6-6 to TRBJ1-2; D gene unclear. Germline V gives CDR1 MNHNY, CDR2 SVGAGI (reference sequence). The CDR3 extends over 16 amino acids. Trimming shortened V by 6 bases and J by 5 bases, and 22 bases separated the two germline ends.

This chain links TRBV11-2 with TRBJ2-7, with D possibly being TRBD1 or TRBD2 (5 bases each). The germline CDR1 and CDR2 sequences are SGHAT and FQNNGV. V shed 5 bases and J shed 6 bases, with 17 bases lying between them. The CDR3 has 14 amino acids. The CDR3 DNA follows: TGTGCCAGCAGCCCCGGGGTGGGTCAGGGCGAGCAGTACGTC. Its translation is CASSPGVGQGEQYV.